The rows below give T cell receptor beta chains drawn from one sample of a study of blood T cell repertoires in COVID-19. The assay was immunoSEQ multiplex PCR, and TCRdb's table has in-frame clones only and misses some. The profile shows roughly 240,000 clones, 86% of them singletons. Sequences were obtained from peripheral blood. The receptors come from a woman aged 25 to 45 who had recovered from COVID-19. The CDR3 runs from the conserved cysteine through the conserved F or W. The order of the fields is J gene, D gene, V gene, clone size, CDR3 DNA, CDR3 protein. The D gene is left open where the match is weak. Some rows mark clone size as missing; the rest say once, few, many or name a class of expanded clone.

>TRBJ1-1|TRBD1|TRBV7-2|-
TGTGCCAGCAGCTTCGTCAACAGGGGGCCTCCTGAAGCTTTCTTT
CASSFVNRGPPEAFF
>TRBJ1-5|-|TRBV2|-
TGTGCCAGCGGGGGAGGATTTGGAAGCAATCAGCCCCAGCATTTT
CASGGGFGSNQPQHF
>TRBJ2-1|-|TRBV5-5|-
TGTGCCAGCAGCTTGGTGTCGGAGCAGTTCTTC
CASSLVSEQFF
>TRBJ1-2|TRBD1|TRBV7-9|few
TGTGCCAGCAGCTCAGACAGGGGGGGAATCTATGGCTACACCTTC
CASSSDRGGIYGYTF
>TRBJ1-4|-|TRBV11-2|-
TGTGCCAGCAGCTTTGATTGGCAGGGGACTAATGAAAAACTGTTTTTT
CASSFDWQGTNEKLFF
>TRBJ2-3|-|TRBV5-1|-
TGCGCCAGCAGCTTGGAAATAACAGATACGCAGTATTTT
CASSLEITDTQYF
>TRBJ2-3|-|TRBV2|many
TGTGCCAGCGAGGCAGATACGCAGTATTTT
CASEADTQYF
>TRBJ1-4|-|TRBV2|-
TGTGCCAGCAGTGAATCGGTTGGAGGGATTAATGAAAAACTGTTTTTT
CASSESVGGINEKLFF
>TRBJ2-1|TRBD2|TRBV7-2|-
TGTGCCAGCAGCTTAGTTCGGGGGGGATACAATGAGCAGTTCTTC
CASSLVRGGYNEQFF
>TRBJ1-5|-|TRBV2|once
TGTGCCAGCAGGGAGTCGGGCAATCAGCCCCAGCATTTT
CASRESGNQPQHF
>TRBJ2-1|-|TRBV5-1|-
TGCGCCAGCAGCTTGAGGTCCAGGAAAGGTTACAATGAGCAGTTCTTC
CASSLRSRKGYNEQFF
>TRBJ1-4|TRBD1|TRBV5-1|-
TGCGCCAGCAGCTTATCGCAGGGGGAGGAAAAACTGTTTTTT
CASSLSQGEEKLFF
>TRBJ1-5|-|TRBV7-5|-
TGTGTCAGAAGCCTTCTTCAGCCCCAGCATTTT
CVRSLLQPQHF
>TRBJ2-3|-|TRBV4-2|-
TGTGCCAGCAGCCAAGATTGGCGGGGCCCAGATACGCAGTATTTT
CASSQDWRGPDTQYF
>TRBJ2-5|TRBD2|TRBV9|-
TGTGCCAGCGACCGAGCGGGGGGGCCAGCGGAGACCCAGTACTTC
CASDRAGGPAETQYF
>TRBJ1-2|-|TRBV11-2|-
TGTGCCAGCAGCTTAGATCAAGCGCCGGGAGCCTATGGCTACACCTTC
CASSLDQAPGAYGYTF
>TRBJ2-7|TRBD1|TRBV4-1|few
TGCGCCAGCAGTCTCAGGACAGGGAGGTACGAGCAGTACTTC
CASSLRTGRYEQYF
>TRBJ1-1|TRBD1|TRBV9|few
TGTGCCAGCAGCGCAGGACAGGGCACCGAAGCTTTCTTT
CASSAGQGTEAFF
>TRBJ1-1|-|TRBV9|-
TGTGCCAGCAGCGTAGACTTTAACACTGAAGCTTTCTTT
CASSVDFNTEAFF
>TRBJ1-3|-|TRBV7-6|-
TGTGCCAGCAGCTTCCTCCGGGGGATGTCTGGAAACACCATATATTTT
CASSFLRGMSGNTIYF
>TRBJ2-5|TRBD2|TRBV4-1|once
TGCGCCAGCAGCCACGGCGGGGGAATAGAGACCCAGTACTTC
CASSHGGGIETQYF
>TRBJ1-1|-|TRBV6-1|-
TGTGCCAGCAGTGAAACAGTGAACACTGAAGCTTTCTTT
CASSETVNTEAFF
>TRBJ1-5|-|TRBV2|-
TGTGCCAGCAGCGGCAGTCCGGGATGGGTTCCAACCCCCGATAGCAATCAGCCCCAGCATTTT
CASSGSPGWVPTPDSNQPQHF
>TRBJ1-2|-|TRBV15|-
TGTGCCACCTCCGTCTCCCCGACAGATAACTATGGCTACACCTTC
CATSVSPTDNYGYTF
>TRBJ2-7|-|TRBV5-4|-
TGTGCCAGCTCCGCAACTCAGGGTTTGATCAACGAGCAGTACTTC
CASSATQGLINEQYF
>TRBJ1-2|TRBD1|TRBV25-1|-
TGTGCCAGCACAACCGGGACAGGGTATGGCTACACCTTC
CASTTGTGYGYTF